The 15 T cell receptor beta chains reported below all come from one sample, sequenced in a study of blood T cell repertoires in COVID-19. The repertoire was sequenced with immunoSEQ multiplex PCR; TCRdb's copy has only in-frame clones and lacks some. The sample contains 150,000 to 200,000 clones, more than 65% of which appear only once. Specimen: PBMCs or T cells enriched from blood (not recorded which). All receptors come from a man over 45 who had recovered from COVID-19.

CDR3 loop: CASGPNSDTQYF. CDR3 bases: TGCGCCAGCGGCCCCAATTCGGATACGCAGTATTTT. V gene TRBV5-1 combines with J gene TRBJ2-3; no definite D call. The CDR3 is made up of 12 amino acids. The germline V gene has CDR1 SGHRS and CDR2 YFSETQ. V was pared by 7 bases and J by 6 bases, with 12 bases between.

The table lists this clone with a few counts. The V gene is TRBV11-3, the J gene TRBJ2-1; 7 bases are shared with TRBD1. Germline loops: CDR1 SGHNT, CDR2 YENEEA. CDR3 length: 16 residues. The V gene end was trimmed by 1 base and the J gene end by 4 bases; junction bases not matched to a gene: 7. CDR3 nucleotides: TGTGCCAGCAGCTTAGTTGGCAGGGGGTCATACAATGAGCAGTTCTTC. Translated, it gives CASSLVGRGSYNEQFF.

The chain combines TRBV6-5 with TRBJ1-1, with D perhaps matching TRBD1 (5 bases). This CDR3 region has 14 residues. Per the germline V gene, CDR1 is MNHEY and CDR2 is SVGAGI. The V and J ends lost 0 bases and 2 bases respectively, with 7 bases between them. Here the CDR3 reads CASSYSTANTEAFF. In nucleotides, the CDR3 is TGTGCCAGCAGTTACTCGACAGCTAACACTGAAGCTTTCTTT.

This clone was seen a few times. V gene TRBV6-6 combines with J gene TRBJ2-7, with 9 bases identical to TRBD2. The junction had 6 bases not matched to a gene; V was cut back by 1 base and J by 2 bases. This CDR3 contains 16 residues. Germline-derived CDR1 and CDR2 are MNHNY and SVGAGI (reference sequence). The CDR3 loop is CASSYYPLAGTYEQYF. As DNA, the CDR3 is TGTGCCAGCAGTTACTATCCTCTAGCGGGAACCTACGAGCAGTACTTC.

The gene calls are TRBV19 and TRBJ1-2; unclear D gene. V dropped 4 bases and J dropped 4 bases, with 16 bases sitting between them. The CDR3 sequence is 15 residues long. Germline CDR1 reads LNHDA; CDR2 reads SQIVND (reference sequence). The CDR3 DNA reads TGTGCCAGTAGTAAAGCGGCCCTAGAGGGCTATGGCTACACCTTC. It translates to CASSKAALEGYGYTF.

This chain links TRBV28 with TRBJ2-1; 7 bases map to TRBD1. Trimming removed 7 bases from V and 6 bases from J; junction bases left unmatched: 15. CDR1 is MDHEN, CDR2 SYDVKM, per germline. The CDR3 has 16 residues. CDR3 amino acids: CASKTNRGLRGNEQFF. Written as DNA, the CDR3 is TGTGCCAGCAAAACCAACAGGGGCTTAAGGGGCAATGAGCAGTTCTTC.

J is TRBJ1-2 and V is TRBV2; a weak D match, TRBD1 (6 bases). Trimming took off 10 bases at V and 6 bases at J, with 21 bases between the two ends. Germline V gene sequence: CDR1 SNHLY, CDR2 FYNNEI. The CDR3 has 14 amino acids. CDR3 sequence: CATPKGVALDGYTF. The CDR3 coding sequence is TGTGCCACCCCTAAGGGGGTCGCGTTAGATGGCTACACCTTC.

V usage is TRBV19 and J usage is TRBJ1-2; unclear D gene. This CDR3 region has 14 residues. CDR1 and CDR2 from the germline V gene are LNHDA and SQIVND (reference sequence). The V end was cut by 5 bases, the J end by 8 bases, with 18 bases between. CDR3 residues: CASSSPRGLVGYTF. The CDR3 bases are TGTGCCAGTAGTTCCCCTCGCGGTTTGGTCGGCTACACCTTC.

Written as DNA, the CDR3 is TGCGCCAGCAGCTTGGGTCCTGGCCTTCAGCCCCAGCATTTT. Translating gives CASSLGPGLQPQHF. The V gene is TRBV5-1, the J gene TRBJ1-5; no firm D call. Germline-derived CDR1 and CDR2 are SGHRS and YFSETQ. There are 14 residues in the CDR3. The V and J ends lost 0 bases and 6 bases respectively, with 10 bases between them.

V is TRBV15 and J is TRBJ1-4; D is unresolved. V was clipped by 0 bases and J by 1 base, with 9 bases between them. The CDR3 runs 16 residues. Germline V lookup: CDR1 LNHNV, CDR2 YYDKDF (reference sequence). The CDR3 sequence is CATSRDGLGTNEKLFF. In DNA, the CDR3 is TGTGCCACCAGCAGAGACGGGTTGGGAACTAATGAAAAACTGTTTTTT.

The V call is TRBV12-3 or TRBV12-4, the J call TRBJ1-2; D call uncertain. V was shortened by 3 bases and J by 4 bases, with 6 bases between the two germline ends. The CDR3 covers 12 residues. The CDR3 loop is CASSFTGYGYTF. CDR3 coding DNA: TGTGCCAGCAGTTTCACTGGCTATGGCTACACCTTC.

The chain links TRBV9 to TRBJ2-1; TRBD2 matches 7 bases. The germline CDR1 and CDR2 sequences are SGDLS and YYNGEE. V shed 3 bases and J 10 bases; nucleotides not matched to a gene: 13. The CDR3 has 15 residues. CDR3 sequence (DNA): TGTGCCAGCAGCGCCACTAGCGACCCCGTAAGGGAGCAGTTCTTC. It is translated as CASSATSDPVREQFF. The whole variable domain, remainder taken from reference TRBV9 and TRBJ2-1, is DSGVTQTPKHLITATGQRVTLRCSPRSGDLSVYWYQQSLDQGLQFLIQYYNGEERAKGNILERFSAQQFPDLHSELNLSSLELGDSALYFCASSATSDPVREQFFGPGTRLTVL.

The chain has TRBV19 and TRBJ2-4; 9 nucleotides align to TRBD1. CDR3 length: 14 amino acids. V was pared by 6 bases and J by 2 bases, with 2 bases of the junction left unmatched. Germline CDR1 reads LNHDA; CDR2 reads SQIVND (reference sequence). The CDR3 loop reads CASRQGASKNIQYF. In nucleotides, the CDR3 is TGTGCCAGTAGACAGGGGGCCTCCAAAAACATTCAGTACTTC.

This clone came up once. At the DNA level, this CDR3 is encoded by other sequences in the same sample as well. The rearrangement joins TRBV5-6 to TRBJ2-7; 7 nucleotides match TRBD1. The junction had 4 bases not matched to a gene; V was cut back by 4 bases and J by 3 bases. Germline V gene sequence: CDR1 SGHDT, CDR2 YYEEEE. The CDR3 runs 13 residues. This CDR3 is CASSRTGVYEQYF. CDR3 nucleotides: TGTGCCAGCAGCCGGACAGGAGTCTACGAGCAGTACTTC.

The rearrangement joins TRBV4-2 to TRBJ2-7, with 7 bases identical to TRBD1. CDR3 size: 18 residues. CDR1 is LGHNA, CDR2 YNFKEQ, per germline. V gave up 3 bases and J gave up 0 bases; unmatched junction bases: 14. The CDR3 sequence is CASSHPTSRQGSSYEQYF. As DNA, the CDR3 is TGTGCCAGCAGCCACCCGACATCGCGACAGGGTAGCTCCTACGAGCAGTACTTC.